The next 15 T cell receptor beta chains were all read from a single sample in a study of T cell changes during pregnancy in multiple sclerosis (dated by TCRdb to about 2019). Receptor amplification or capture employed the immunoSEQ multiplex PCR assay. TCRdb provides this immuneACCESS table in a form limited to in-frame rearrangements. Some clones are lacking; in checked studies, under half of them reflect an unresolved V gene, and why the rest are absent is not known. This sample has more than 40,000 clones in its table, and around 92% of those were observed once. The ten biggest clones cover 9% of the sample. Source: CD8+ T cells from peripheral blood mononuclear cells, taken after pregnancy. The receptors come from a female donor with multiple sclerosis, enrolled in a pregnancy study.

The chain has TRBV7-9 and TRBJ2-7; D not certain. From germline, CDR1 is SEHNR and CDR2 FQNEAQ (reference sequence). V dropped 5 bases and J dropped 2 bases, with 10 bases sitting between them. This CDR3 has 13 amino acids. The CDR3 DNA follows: TGTGCCAGCAGCCCAGACACCGCCTACGAGCAGTACTTC. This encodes CASSPDTAYEQYF.

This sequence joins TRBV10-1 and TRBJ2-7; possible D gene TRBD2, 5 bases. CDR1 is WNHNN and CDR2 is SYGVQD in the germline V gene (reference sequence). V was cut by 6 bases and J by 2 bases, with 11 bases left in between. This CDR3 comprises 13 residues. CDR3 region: CASRPDGAYEQYF. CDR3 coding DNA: TGCGCCAGCAGACCGGACGGGGCCTACGAGCAGTACTTC.

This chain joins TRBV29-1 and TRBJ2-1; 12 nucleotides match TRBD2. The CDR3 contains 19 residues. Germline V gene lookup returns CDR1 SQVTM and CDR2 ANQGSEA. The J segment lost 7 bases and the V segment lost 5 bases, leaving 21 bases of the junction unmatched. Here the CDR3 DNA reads TGCAGCGTTCCGAGGAAGACTAGCGGGAGAAAGGGCCTACTAAATGAGCAGTTCTTC. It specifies CSVPRKTSGRKGLLNEQFF.

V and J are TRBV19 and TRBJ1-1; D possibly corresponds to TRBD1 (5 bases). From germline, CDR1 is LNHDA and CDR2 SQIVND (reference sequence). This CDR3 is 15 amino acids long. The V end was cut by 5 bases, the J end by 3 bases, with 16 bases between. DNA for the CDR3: TGTGCCAGTAGTCCGTCGAGACAAGGGGACACTGAAGCTTTCTTT. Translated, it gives CASSPSRQGDTEAFF.

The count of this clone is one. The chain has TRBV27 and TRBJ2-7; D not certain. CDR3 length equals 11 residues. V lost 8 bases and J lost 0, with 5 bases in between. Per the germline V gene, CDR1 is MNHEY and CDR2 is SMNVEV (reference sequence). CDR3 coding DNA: TGTGCCAGCCGGAGCTCCTACGAGCAGTACTTC. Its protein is CASRSSYEQYF.

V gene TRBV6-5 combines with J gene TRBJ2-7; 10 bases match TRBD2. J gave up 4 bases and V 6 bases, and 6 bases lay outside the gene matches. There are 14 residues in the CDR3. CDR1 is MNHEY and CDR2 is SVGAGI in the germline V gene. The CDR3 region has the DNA TGTGCCAGCAGCCCGGGACTAGCGAGATACGAGCAGTACTTC. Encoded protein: CASSPGLARYEQYF.

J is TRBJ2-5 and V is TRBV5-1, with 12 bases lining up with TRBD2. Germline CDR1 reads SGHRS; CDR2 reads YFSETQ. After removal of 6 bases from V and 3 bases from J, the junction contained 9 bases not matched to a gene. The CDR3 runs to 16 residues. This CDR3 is CASNSTTSGSKETQYF. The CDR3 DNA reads TGCGCCAGCAACTCCACGACTAGCGGGAGCAAAGAGACCCAGTACTTC.

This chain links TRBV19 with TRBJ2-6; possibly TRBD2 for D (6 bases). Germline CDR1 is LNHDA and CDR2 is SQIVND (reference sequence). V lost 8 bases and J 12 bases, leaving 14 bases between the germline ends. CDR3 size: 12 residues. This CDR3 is CASEGEEIVLTF. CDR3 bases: TGTGCCAGTGAAGGGGAGGAAATCGTCCTGACTTTC.

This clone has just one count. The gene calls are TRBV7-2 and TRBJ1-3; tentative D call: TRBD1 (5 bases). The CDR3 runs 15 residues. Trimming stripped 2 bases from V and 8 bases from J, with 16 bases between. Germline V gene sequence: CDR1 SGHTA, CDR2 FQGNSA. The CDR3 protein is CASSLWAGYSDTIYF. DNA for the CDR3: TGTGCCAGCAGCTTATGGGCAGGGTATAGTGACACCATATATTTT.

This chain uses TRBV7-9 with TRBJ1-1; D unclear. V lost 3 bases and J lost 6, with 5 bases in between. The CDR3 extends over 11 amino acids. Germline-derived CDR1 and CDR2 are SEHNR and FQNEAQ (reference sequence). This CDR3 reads CASSLSPEAFF. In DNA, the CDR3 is TGTGCCAGCAGCTTGAGTCCTGAAGCTTTCTTT.

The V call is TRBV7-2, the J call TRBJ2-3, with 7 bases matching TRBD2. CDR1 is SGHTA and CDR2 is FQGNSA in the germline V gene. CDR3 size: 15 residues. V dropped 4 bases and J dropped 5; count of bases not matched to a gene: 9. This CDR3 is CASSYGTVAGDTQYF. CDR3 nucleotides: TGTGCCAGCAGCTACGGGACCGTAGCGGGAGATACGCAGTATTTT.

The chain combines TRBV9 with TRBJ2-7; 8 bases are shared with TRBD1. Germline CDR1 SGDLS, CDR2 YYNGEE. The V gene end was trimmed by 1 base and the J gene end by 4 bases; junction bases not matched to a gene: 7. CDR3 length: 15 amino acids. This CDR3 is CASSVNSDREYEQYF. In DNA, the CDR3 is TGTGCCAGCAGCGTAAATTCGGACAGGGAGTACGAGCAGTACTTC.

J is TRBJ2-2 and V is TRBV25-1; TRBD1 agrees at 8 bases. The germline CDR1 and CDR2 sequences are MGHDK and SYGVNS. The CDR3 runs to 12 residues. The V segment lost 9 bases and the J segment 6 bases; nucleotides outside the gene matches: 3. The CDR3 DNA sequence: TGTGCCAGTTTGACAGGGGCCGGGGAGCTGTTTTTT. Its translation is CASLTGAGELFF.

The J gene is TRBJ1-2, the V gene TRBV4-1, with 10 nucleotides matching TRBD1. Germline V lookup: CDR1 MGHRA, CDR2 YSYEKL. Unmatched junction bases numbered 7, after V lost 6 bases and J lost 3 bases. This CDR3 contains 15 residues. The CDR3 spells CASSPTGGDDYGYTF. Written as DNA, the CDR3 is TGCGCCAGCAGTCCGACAGGGGGCGACGACTATGGCTACACCTTC.

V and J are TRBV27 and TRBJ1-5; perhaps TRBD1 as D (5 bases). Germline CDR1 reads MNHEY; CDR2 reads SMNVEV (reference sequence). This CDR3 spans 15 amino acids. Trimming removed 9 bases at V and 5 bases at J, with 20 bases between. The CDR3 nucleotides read TGTGCCAGTGCGCCCACTCAGGGTCAGGATCAGCCCCAGCATTTT. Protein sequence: CASAPTQGQDQPQHF.